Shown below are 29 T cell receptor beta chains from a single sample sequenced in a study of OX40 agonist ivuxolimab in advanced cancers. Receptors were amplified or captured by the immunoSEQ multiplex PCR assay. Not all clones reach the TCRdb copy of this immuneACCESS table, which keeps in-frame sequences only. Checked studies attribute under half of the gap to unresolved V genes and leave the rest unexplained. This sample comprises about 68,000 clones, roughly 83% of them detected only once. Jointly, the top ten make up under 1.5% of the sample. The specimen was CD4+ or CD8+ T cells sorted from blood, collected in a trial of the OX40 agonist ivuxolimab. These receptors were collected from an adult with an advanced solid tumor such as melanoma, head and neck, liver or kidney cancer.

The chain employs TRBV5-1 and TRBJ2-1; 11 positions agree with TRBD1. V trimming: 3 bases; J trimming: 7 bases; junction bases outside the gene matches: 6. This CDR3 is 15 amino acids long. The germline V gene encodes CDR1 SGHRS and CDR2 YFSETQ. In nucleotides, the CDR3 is TGCGCCAGCAGCTCCCGGGACAGGGGGTCAAATGAGCAGTTCTTC. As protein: CASSSRDRGSNEQFF.

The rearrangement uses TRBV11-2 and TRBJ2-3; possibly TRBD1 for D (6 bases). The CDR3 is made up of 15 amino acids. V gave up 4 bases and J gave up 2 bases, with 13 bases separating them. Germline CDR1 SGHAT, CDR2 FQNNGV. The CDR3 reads CASSWSRDTTDTQYF. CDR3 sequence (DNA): TGTGCCAGCAGCTGGAGCCGGGACACCACAGATACGCAGTATTTT.

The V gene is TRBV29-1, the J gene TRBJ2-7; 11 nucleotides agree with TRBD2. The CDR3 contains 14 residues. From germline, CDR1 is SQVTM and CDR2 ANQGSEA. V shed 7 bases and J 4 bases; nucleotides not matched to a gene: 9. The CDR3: CSAIFTSGGYEQYF. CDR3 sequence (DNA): TGCAGCGCCATCTTCACTAGCGGGGGTTACGAGCAGTACTTC.

The CDR3 nucleotides are TGTGCCAGCAGTGAAACTTGGGCGTCCTCCTACGAGCAGTACTTC. The encoded protein is CASSETWASSYEQYF. The V and J genes are TRBV2 and TRBJ2-7, with unresolved D. This CDR3 comprises 15 residues. Trimming left V 2 bases short and J 0 bases short, with 11 bases between. CDR1 and CDR2 from the germline V gene are SNHLY and FYNNEI.

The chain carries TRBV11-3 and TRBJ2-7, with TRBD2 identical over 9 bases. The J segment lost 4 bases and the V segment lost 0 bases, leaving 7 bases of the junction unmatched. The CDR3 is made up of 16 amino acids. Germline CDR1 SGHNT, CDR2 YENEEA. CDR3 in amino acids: CASSLERGGGDYEQYF. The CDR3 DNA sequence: TGTGCCAGCAGCTTAGAGCGGGGCGGGGGGGATTACGAGCAGTACTTC.

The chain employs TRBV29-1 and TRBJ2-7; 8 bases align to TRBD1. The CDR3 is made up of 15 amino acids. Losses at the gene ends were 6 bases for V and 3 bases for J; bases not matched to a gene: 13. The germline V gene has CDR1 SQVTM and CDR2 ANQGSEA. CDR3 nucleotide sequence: TGCAGCGTCATTCCAGGGACAGGAACTCTCTACGAGCAGTACTTC. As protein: CSVIPGTGTLYEQYF.

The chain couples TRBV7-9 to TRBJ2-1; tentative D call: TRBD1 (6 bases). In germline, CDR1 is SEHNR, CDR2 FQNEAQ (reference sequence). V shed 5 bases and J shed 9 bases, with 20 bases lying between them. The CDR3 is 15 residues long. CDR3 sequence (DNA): TGTGCCAGCAGCACAGGGCAGTTCCCGGAAAGTGAGCAGTTCTTC. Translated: CASSTGQFPESEQFF.

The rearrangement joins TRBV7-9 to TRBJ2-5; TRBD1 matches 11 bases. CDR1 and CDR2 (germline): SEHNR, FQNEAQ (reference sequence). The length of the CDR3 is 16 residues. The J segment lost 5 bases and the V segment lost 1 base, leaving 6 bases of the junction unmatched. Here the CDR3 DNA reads TGTGCCAGCAGCTTAGAAATCGGACAGGGGGCGGAGACCCAGTACTTC. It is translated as CASSLEIGQGAETQYF.

CDR3 DNA sequence: TGCGCCAGCAGCCAAGAAGGTGGTCAGCCCCAGCATTTT. It codes for CASSQEGGQPQHF. The V gene is TRBV4-1, the J gene TRBJ1-5; D not resolved. There are 13 residues in the CDR3. Germline values: CDR1 MGHRA, CDR2 YSYEKL. Trimming cost V 0 bases and J 6 bases, with 6 bases left between them.

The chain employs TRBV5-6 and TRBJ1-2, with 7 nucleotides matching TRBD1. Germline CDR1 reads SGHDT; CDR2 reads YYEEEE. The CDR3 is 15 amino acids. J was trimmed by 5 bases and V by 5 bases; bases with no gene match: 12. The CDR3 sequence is CASRPRQGMRYGYTF. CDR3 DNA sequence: TGTGCCAGCAGACCGCGACAGGGCATGAGGTATGGCTACACCTTC.

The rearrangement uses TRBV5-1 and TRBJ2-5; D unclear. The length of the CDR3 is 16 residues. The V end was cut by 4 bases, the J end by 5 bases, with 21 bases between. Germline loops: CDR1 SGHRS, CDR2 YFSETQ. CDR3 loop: CASSPPLGRVGETQYF. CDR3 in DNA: TGCGCCAGCAGCCCACCCCTCGGGCGAGTCGGGGAGACCCAGTACTTC.

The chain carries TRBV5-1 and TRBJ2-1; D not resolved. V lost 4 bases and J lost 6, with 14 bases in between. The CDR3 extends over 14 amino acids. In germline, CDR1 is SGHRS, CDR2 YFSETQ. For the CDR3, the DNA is TGCGCCAGCAGCCCGGAATGGAGAGCCAATGAGCAGTTCTTC. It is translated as CASSPEWRANEQFF.

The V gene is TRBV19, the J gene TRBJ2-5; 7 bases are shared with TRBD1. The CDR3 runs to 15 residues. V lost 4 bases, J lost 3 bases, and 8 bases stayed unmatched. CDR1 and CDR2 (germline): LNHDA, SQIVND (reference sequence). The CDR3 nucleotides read TGTGCCAGTAGTACATCGACAGGGCGGGAAGAGACCCAGTACTTC. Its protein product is CASSTSTGREETQYF.

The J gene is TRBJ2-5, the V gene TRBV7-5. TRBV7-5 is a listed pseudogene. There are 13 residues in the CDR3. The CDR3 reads CARSPKIQETQYF. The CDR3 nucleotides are TGTGCCAGAAGCCCGAAGATCCAAGAGACCCAGTACTTC.

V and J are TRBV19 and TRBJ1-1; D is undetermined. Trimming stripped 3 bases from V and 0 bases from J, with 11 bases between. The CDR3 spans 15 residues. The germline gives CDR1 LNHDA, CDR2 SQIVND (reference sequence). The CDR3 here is CASSIRHNMNTEAFF. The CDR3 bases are TGTGCCAGTAGTATCCGACATAACATGAACACTGAAGCTTTCTTT.

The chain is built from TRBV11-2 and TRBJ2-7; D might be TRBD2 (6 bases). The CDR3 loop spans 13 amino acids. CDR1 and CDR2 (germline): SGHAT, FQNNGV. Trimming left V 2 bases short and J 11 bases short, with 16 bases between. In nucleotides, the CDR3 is TGTGCCAGCAGCTTACAGGGACTTCAACCCGAGTACTTC. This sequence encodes CASSLQGLQPEYF.

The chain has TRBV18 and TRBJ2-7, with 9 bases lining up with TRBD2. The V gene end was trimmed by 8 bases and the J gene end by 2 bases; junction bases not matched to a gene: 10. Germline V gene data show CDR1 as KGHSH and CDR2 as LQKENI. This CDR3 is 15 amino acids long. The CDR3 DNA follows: TGTGCCAGCAAAACAACAGCGGGGGGCGCCTACGAGCAGTACTTC. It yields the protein CASKTTAGGAYEQYF. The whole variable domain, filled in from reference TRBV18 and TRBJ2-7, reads NAGVMQNPRHLVRRRGQEARLRCSPMKGHSHVYWYRQLPEEGLKFMVYLQKENIIDESGMPKERFSAEFPKEGPSILRIQQVVRGDSAAYFCASKTTAGGAYEQYFGPGTRLTVT.

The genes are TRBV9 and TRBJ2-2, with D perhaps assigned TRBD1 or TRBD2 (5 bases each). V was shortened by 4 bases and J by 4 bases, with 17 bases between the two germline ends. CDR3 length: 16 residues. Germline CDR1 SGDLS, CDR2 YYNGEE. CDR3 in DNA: TGTGCCAGCAGCCCCTCGGGGCGAGAGCTCACCGGGGAGCTGTTTTTT. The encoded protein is CASSPSGRELTGELFF.

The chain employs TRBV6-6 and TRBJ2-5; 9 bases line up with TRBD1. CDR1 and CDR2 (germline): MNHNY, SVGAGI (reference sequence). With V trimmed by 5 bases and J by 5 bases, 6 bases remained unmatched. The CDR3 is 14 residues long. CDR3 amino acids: CASSRTGGWETQYF. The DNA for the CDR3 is TGTGCCAGCAGTCGTACAGGGGGCTGGGAGACCCAGTACTTC.

The CDR3 sequence: CSFLSVTGGIYGYTF. For the CDR3, the DNA is TGCAGCTTCTTAAGTGTGACAGGGGGCATCTATGGCTACACCTTC. The gene calls are TRBV29-1 and TRBJ1-2, with 10 positions matching TRBD1. Trimming removed 8 bases from V and 4 bases from J; junction bases left unmatched: 13. Germline V gene sequence: CDR1 SQVTM, CDR2 ANQGSEA. The CDR3 is 15 amino acids.

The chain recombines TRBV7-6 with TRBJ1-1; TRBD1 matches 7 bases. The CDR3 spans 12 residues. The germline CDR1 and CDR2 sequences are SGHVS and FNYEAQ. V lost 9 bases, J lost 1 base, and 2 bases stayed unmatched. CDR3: CASSGGNTEAFF. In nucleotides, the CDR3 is TGTGCCAGTTCAGGGGGGAACACTGAAGCTTTCTTT.

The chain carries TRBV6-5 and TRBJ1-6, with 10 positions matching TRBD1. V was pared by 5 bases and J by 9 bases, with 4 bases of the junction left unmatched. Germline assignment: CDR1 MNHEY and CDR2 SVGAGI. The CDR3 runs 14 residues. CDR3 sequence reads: CASSPTGGGSPLHF. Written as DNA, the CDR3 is TGTGCCAGCAGTCCGACAGGGGGCGGTTCACCCCTCCACTTT.

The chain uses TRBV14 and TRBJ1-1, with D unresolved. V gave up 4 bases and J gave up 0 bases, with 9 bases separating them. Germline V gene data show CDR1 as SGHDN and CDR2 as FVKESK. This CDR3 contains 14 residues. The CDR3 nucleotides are TGTGCCAGCAGCCGGGCTCTTATGAACACTGAAGCTTTCTTT. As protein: CASSRALMNTEAFF. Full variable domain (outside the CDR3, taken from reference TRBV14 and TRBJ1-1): EAGVTQFPSHSVIEKGQTVTLRCDPISGHDNLYWYRRVMGKEIKFLLHFVKESKQDESGMPNNRFLAERTGGTYSTLKVQPAELEDSGVYFCASSRALMNTEAFFGQGTRLTVV.

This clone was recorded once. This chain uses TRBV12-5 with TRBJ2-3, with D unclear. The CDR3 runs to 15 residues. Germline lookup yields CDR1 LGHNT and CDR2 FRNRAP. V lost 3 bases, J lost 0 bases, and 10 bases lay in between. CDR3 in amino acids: CASGFGRKSTDTQYF. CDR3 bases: TGTGCTAGTGGTTTCGGGCGGAAGAGCACAGATACGCAGTATTTT.

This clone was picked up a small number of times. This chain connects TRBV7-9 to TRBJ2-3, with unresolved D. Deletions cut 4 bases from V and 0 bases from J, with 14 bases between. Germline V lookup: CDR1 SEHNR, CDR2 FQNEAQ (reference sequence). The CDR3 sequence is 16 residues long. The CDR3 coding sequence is TGTGCCAGCAGCTCCCGAGGCGGCACCAGCACAGATACGCAGTATTTT. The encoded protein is CASSSRGGTSTDTQYF.

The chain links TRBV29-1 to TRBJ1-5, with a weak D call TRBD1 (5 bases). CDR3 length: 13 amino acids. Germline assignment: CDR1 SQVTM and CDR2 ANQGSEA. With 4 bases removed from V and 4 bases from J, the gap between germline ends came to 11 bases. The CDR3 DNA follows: TGCAGCGTTGGGGACGGAGTTAATCAGCCCCAGCATTTT. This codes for CSVGDGVNQPQHF.

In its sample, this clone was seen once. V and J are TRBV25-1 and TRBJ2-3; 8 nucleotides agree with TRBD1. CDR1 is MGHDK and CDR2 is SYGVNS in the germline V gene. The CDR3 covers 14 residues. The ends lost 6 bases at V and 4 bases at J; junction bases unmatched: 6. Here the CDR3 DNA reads TGTGCCAGCAGGGACAGGGTGAGGCCAGATACGCAGTATTTT. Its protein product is CASRDRVRPDTQYF.

The DNA for the CDR3 is TGTGCCAGCAGCGCTCAGCGGGGGGCGGGCACAGATACGCAGTATTTT. Amino acids: CASSAQRGAGTDTQYF. V and J are TRBV7-2 and TRBJ2-3; TRBD2 matches at 9 bases. V gave up 5 bases and J gave up 1 base; unmatched junction bases: 7. Germline values: CDR1 SGHTA, CDR2 FQGNSA. The CDR3 is made up of 16 amino acids. Filled out from reference TRBV7-2 and TRBJ2-3, the complete variable domain reads GAGVSQSPSNKVTEKGKDVELRCDPISGHTALYWYRQSLGQGLEFLIYFQGNSAPDKSGLPSDRFSAERTGGSVSTLTIQRTQQEDSAVYLCASSAQRGAGTDTQYFGPGTRLTVL.

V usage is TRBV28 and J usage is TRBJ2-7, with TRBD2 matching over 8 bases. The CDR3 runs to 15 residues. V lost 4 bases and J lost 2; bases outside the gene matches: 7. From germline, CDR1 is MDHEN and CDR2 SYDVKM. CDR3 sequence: CASSSAGGGTYEQYF. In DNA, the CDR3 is TGTGCCAGCAGTTCTGCGGGGGGAGGGACCTACGAGCAGTACTTC.